These 2 T cell receptor beta chains were all obtained from the same sample, sequenced in a study of T cell responses to AZD1222 COVID-19 vaccine. TCRdb's table, derived via immunoSEQ multiplex PCR, lists solely in-frame clones and lacks some. In the table there are fewer than 200,000 clones, 85% to 95% of which are singletons. This specimen consisted of peripheral blood, obtained on day 0 of AZD1222 vaccination. These receptors were collected from an adult in good health.

This rearrangement joins TRBV10-2 to TRBJ2-2; D is unresolved. Germline lookup yields CDR1 WSHSY and CDR2 SAAADI. This CDR3 spans 13 amino acids. Trimming left V 5 bases short and J 0 bases short, with 4 bases between. CDR3: CASSTTNTGELFF. Here the CDR3 DNA reads TGCGCCAGCAGTACGACGAACACCGGGGAGCTGTTTTTT.

This rearrangement joins TRBV19 to TRBJ1-2; no definite D call. With 3 bases removed from V and 11 bases from J, the gap between germline ends came to 25 bases. This CDR3 is 16 amino acids long. The germline CDR1 and CDR2 sequences are LNHDA and SQIVND (reference sequence). The CDR3 loop reads CASSMGSSLGTTAYTF. Here the CDR3 DNA reads TGTGCCAGTAGTATGGGCAGCTCTTTGGGTACCACGGCTTACACCTTC. The variable domain in full, with the rest retrieved from reference TRBV19 and TRBJ1-2, is DGGITQSPKYLFRKEGQNVTLSCEQNLNHDAMYWYRQDPGQGLRLIYYSQIVNDFQKGDIAEGYSVSREKKESFPLTVTSAQKNPTAFYLCASSMGSSLGTTAYTFGSGTRLTVV.